This TCR beta chain appears in the sequencing data of a study of blood T cell repertoires in COVID-19. Study context: The United States, Italy and Spain supplied acute and convalescent COVID-19 samples. The analysed material was cDNA or gDNA that came from T cells, B-cell-depleted T cells, or PBMCs.

The CDR3 sequence is 13 residues long. The V gene's germline CDR1 is MNHEY and CDR2 SMNVEV (reference sequence). The germline V and J ends were trimmed by 6 bases and 0 bases, with 8 bases remaining between them. The authors' processing: Estimation of nucleated cell counts was performed using reference gene primer amplification. The data were produced by immunoSEQ multiplex PCR, yet TCRdb's version contains in-frame clones alone and is incomplete. V and J calls and clone size are as listed in that table; D and trimming were resolved from the DNA. The sample lists hundreds of thousands of clones; around nine tenths were seen once. While infection was still active, Seattle patients were enrolled and then followed longitudinally.

The sequence derives from a woman in her sixties or seventies with COVID-19, enrolled during active disease. Sequencing was done on a sample of peripheral blood. V gene TRBV27 combines with J gene TRBJ1-2, with D hard to call. DNA of the CDR3: TGTGCCAGCAGAGTATCAGCTAACTATGGCTACACCTTC. Translating it yields CASRVSANYGYTF.